The sequence of this TCR beta chain was determined in a study of control samples from healthy donors and cancer patients. TCRdb's table, derived via immunoSEQ multiplex PCR, lists solely in-frame clones and lacks some. The sample contains 130,000 or so clones, over 90% of which appear only once. Germline values: CDR1 SGDLS, CDR2 YYNGEE. Unmatched junction bases numbered 4, after V lost 0 bases and J lost 1 base. The CDR3 totals 18 residues. The sequencing input was PBMCs. The chain employs TRBV9 and TRBJ2-5; 15 nucleotides match TRBD2. The TCR originated in a man aged 55 to 69 with colorectal cancer. CDR3 protein: CASSVGTSGGAPQETQYF. Here the CDR3 DNA reads TGTGCCAGCAGCGTAGGGACTAGCGGGGGGGCCCCCCAAGAGACCCAGTACTTC.